A selection of T cell receptor beta chains follows, all from one sample in a study of T cell changes during pregnancy in multiple sclerosis. Sequenced by immunoSEQ multiplex PCR; TCRdb stores in-frame clones only, minus some. The data hold fewer than 80,000 clones, with more than 80% observed a single time. This material consisted of peripheral blood, taken in the first trimester of pregnancy. Every receptor here comes from a female donor in good health, enrolled as a control in a pregnancy study. The CDR3 runs from the conserved cysteine through the conserved F or W. A D gene is named only where the DNA matches it firmly. Clone size is given for some rows only: seen once, a few or many times, or a class if the clone is expanded.

abundance | j_gene | v_gene | d_gene | CDR3nt | CDR3aa
. | TRBJ2-3 | TRBV29-1 | . | TGCAGCGTTCCCCAGGTCCTTAGCACAGATACGCAGTATTTT | CSVPQVLSTDTQYF
. | TRBJ1-2 | TRBV7-9 | TRBD1 | TGTGCCAGCAGCTTAGGGGACAGGGGTGGCTACACCTTC | CASSLGDRGGYTF
. | TRBJ1-1 | TRBV7-9 | TRBD1 | TGTGCCAGCAGCCCGGACAGGGGGCGGAACACTGAAGCTTTCTTT | CASSPDRGRNTEAFF
. | TRBJ2-7 | TRBV7-2 | TRBD2 | TGTGCCAGCAGCTTAGTCCTAGCGGGAGCCCTCGAGCAGTACTTC | CASSLVLAGALEQYF
. | TRBJ1-1 | TRBV21-1 | . | TGTGCCAGCACCCTCAGGGGGCTCACTGAAGCTTTCTTT | CASTLRGLTEAFF
. | TRBJ1-2 | TRBV2 | . | TGTGCCACCGCCGTCGGCTATGGCTACACCTTC | CATAVGYGYTF
. | TRBJ2-2 | TRBV18 | TRBD1 | TGTGCCAGCTCACCATTCGGGACAGACGACACCGGGGAGCTGTTTTTT | CASSPFGTDDTGELFF
. | TRBJ1-2 | TRBV5-8 | TRBD1 | TGTGCCAGCAGCTTGGCGGCAGGGGGCCCCTACTATGGCTACACCTTC | CASSLAAGGPYYGYTF
once | TRBJ2-7 | TRBV5-1 | . | TGCGCCAGCAGCTTGGATTTTACAGGAAACTACGAGCAGTACTTC | CASSLDFTGNYEQYF
. | TRBJ2-2 | TRBV29-1 | . | TGCAGCGGGGGGACTTCGAACACCGGGGAGCTGTTTTTT | CSGGTSNTGELFF
. | TRBJ1-2 | TRBV18 | . | TGTGCCAGCTCTCCCCACCAGGAGGGTGGCTACACCTTC | CASSPHQEGGYTF
. | TRBJ2-1 | TRBV4-1 | TRBD2 | TGCGCCAGCAGCCATTCCCCCGGGACTAGCGGGAGGGATGAGCAGTTCTTC | CASSHSPGTSGRDEQFF
medium-sized | TRBJ1-2 | TRBV7-9 | TRBD1 | TGTGCCAGCAGCCAAAGCGCGGAGACAGGGAGAAGCTATGGCAACACCTTC | CASSQSAETGRSYGNTF
. | TRBJ2-5 | TRBV19 | TRBD2 | TGTGCCAGTAGTACCGCAGCGGGGGGCCAAGAGACCCAGTACTTC | CASSTAAGGQETQYF
. | TRBJ1-2 | TRBV4-1 | . | TGCGCCAGCAGCCCGTCCCGGATGCAGGCGGGAGCTTATGGCTACACCTTC | CASSPSRMQAGAYGYTF
. | TRBJ1-2 | TRBV28 | . | TGTGCCAGCAGTTTGGAGGCAACTATCTATGGCTACACCTTC | CASSLEATIYGYTF
. | TRBJ2-1 | TRBV7-2 | . | TGTGCCAGCAGCTTAGTGGGGACTTCCTCCTACAATGAGCAGTTCTTC | CASSLVGTSSYNEQFF
. | TRBJ1-5 | TRBV2 | . | TGTGCCAGCAGGAGGGAAGGGGGAAGGAGCAATCAGCCCCAGCATTTT | CASRREGGRSNQPQHF
. | TRBJ2-5 | TRBV7-2 | TRBD2 | TGTGCCAGCAGCTTAGCCGGACTAGAGCAAGAGACCCAGTACTTC | CASSLAGLEQETQYF
. | TRBJ2-1 | TRBV29-1 | TRBD2 | TGCAGCTCCCCCGGGAGGGCTAGCGGATACAATGAGCAGTTCTTC | CSSPGRASGYNEQFF
. | TRBJ1-6 | TRBV15 | . | TGTGCCACCAGCAGGAAGAGTACTCAAAGGGGGTCACCCCTCCACTTT | CATSRKSTQRGSPLHF
. | TRBJ1-5 | TRBV5-6 | . | TGTGCCAGCAGCTTGTATAACAGGGTCGATCAGCCCCAGCATTTT | CASSLYNRVDQPQHF
. | TRBJ2-3 | TRBV7-9 | TRBD2 | TGTGCCAGCAGCTTATTGGCTAGCGGCCCGGATACGCAGTATTTT | CASSLLASGPDTQYF
. | TRBJ2-7 | TRBV7-8 | . | TGTGCCAGCAGCTTAGGTGGGACTCGCCCCTACGAGCAGTACTTC | CASSLGGTRPYEQYF
. | TRBJ2-5 | TRBV5-1 | . | TGCGCCAGCAGCTTGGATCAGGAGACCCAGTACTTC | CASSLDQETQYF
once | TRBJ2-1 | TRBV6-6 | TRBD2 | TGTGCCAGCAGTCAAACGGGGGGGACCAATGAGCAGTTCTTC | CASSQTGGTNEQFF